This T cell receptor beta chain comes out of a study of T cell changes during pregnancy in multiple sclerosis. Assay used: immunoSEQ multiplex PCR; TCRdb lists only in-frame clones, some missing. The sample includes about 62,000 clones, around 92% seen only once; the top ten take 2.5% to 3.5%. CDR3 length: 13 residues. In germline, CDR1 is MNHEY, CDR2 SVGAGI. Trimming removed 6 bases at V and 2 bases at J, with 10 bases between. The V call is TRBV6-5, the J call TRBJ1-1; weak D call: TRBD1 (5 bases). The clonotype was recovered from a female donor in good health, enrolled as a control in a pregnancy study. The sequenced sample was peripheral blood, obtained in the second trimester of pregnancy. Written as DNA, the CDR3 is TGTGCCAGCAGCCTGACAGTAAACACTGAAGCTTTCTTT. This gives the protein CASSLTVNTEAFF.